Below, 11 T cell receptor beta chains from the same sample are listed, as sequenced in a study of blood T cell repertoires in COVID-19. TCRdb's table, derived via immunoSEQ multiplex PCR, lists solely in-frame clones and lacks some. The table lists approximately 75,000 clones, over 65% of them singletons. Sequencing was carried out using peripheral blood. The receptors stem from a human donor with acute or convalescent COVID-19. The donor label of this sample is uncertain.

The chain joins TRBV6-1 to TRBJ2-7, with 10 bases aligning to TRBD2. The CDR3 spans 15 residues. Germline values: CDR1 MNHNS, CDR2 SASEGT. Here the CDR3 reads CASSKAGGPSNEQYV. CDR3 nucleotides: TGTGCCAGCAGTAAAGCGGGGGGGCCTTCCAACGAGCAGTACGTC.

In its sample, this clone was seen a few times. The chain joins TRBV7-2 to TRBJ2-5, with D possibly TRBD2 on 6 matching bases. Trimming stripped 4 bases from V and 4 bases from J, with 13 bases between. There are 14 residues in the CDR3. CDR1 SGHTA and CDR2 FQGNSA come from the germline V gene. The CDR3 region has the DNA TGTGCCAGCAGCTCGGGGACTCGCTTAGAGACCCAGTACTTC. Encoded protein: CASSSGTRLETQYF.

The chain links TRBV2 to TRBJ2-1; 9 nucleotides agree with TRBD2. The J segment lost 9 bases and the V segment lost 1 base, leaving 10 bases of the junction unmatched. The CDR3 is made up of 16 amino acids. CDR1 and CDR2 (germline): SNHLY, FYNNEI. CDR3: CASSEVEREAGSEQFF. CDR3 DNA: TGTGCCAGCAGTGAAGTAGAGCGGGAGGCCGGCTCTGAGCAGTTCTTC.

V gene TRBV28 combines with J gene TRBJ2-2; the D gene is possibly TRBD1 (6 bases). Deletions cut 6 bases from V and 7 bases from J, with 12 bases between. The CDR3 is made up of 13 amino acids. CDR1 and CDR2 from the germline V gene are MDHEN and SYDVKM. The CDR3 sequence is CASSNRAVGELFF. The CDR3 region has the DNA TGTGCCAGCAGCAACAGGGCGGTCGGGGAGCTGTTTTTT.

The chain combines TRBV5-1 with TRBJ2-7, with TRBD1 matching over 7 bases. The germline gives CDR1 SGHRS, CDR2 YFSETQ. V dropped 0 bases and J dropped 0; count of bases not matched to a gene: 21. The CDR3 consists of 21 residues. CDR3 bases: TGCGCCAGCAGCTTGGGACAGGGTGCCTCTCCACCCCCCGGAAGCTCCTACGAGCAGTACTTC. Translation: CASSLGQGASPPPGSSYEQYF.

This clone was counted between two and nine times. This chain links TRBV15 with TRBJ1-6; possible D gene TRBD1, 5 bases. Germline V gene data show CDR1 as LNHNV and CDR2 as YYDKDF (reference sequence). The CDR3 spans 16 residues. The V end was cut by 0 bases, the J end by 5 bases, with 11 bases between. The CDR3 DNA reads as TGTGCCACCAGCAGAGAGTCGGGGGTCAATAATTCACCCCTCCACTTT. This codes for CATSRESGVNNSPLHF.

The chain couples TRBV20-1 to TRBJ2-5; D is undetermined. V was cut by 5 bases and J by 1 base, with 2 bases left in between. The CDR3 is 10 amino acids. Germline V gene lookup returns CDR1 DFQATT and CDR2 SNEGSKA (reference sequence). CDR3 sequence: CSARQETQYF. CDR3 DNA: TGCAGTGCTCGCCAAGAGACCCAGTACTTC.

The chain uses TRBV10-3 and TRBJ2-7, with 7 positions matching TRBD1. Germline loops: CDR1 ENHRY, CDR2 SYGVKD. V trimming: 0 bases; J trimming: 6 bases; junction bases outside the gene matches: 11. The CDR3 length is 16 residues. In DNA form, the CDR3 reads TGTGCCATCAGTGAGTCGTCCAGGGACAGACTGGCCGAGCAGTACTTC. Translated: CAISESSRDRLAEQYF.

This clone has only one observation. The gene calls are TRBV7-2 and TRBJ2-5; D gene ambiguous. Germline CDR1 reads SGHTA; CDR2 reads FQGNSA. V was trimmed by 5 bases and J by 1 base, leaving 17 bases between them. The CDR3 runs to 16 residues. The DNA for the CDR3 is TGTGCCAGCAGCCCCCCGGGTCGTATAGGCCAAGAGACCCAGTACTTC. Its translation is CASSPPGRIGQETQYF.

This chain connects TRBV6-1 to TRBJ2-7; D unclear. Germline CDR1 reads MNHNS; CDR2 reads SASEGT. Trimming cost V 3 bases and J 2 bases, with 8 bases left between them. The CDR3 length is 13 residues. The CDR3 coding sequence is TGTGCCAGCAGTGAGGGCCAAACCTACGAGCAGTACGTC. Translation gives CASSEGQTYEQYV.

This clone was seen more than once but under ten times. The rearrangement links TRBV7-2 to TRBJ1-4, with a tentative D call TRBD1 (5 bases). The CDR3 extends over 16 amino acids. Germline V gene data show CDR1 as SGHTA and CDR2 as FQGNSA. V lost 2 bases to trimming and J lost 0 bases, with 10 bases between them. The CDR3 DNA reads TGTGCCAGCAGCTTACTAGGGGTTTCAACTAATGAAAAACTGTTTTTT. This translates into CASSLLGVSTNEKLFF.